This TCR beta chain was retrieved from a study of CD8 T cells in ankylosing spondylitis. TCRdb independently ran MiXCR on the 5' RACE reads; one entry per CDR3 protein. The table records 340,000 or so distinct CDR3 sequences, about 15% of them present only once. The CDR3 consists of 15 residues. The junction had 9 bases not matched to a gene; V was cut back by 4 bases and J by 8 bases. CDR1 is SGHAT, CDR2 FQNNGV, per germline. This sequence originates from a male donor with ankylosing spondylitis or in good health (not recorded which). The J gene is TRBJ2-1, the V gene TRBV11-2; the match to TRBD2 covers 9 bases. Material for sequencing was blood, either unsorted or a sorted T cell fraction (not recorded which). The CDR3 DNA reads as TGTGCCAGCAGCTCTAGGGGCGGGGGGGGAGATGAGCAGTTCTTC. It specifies CASSSRGGGGDEQFF.